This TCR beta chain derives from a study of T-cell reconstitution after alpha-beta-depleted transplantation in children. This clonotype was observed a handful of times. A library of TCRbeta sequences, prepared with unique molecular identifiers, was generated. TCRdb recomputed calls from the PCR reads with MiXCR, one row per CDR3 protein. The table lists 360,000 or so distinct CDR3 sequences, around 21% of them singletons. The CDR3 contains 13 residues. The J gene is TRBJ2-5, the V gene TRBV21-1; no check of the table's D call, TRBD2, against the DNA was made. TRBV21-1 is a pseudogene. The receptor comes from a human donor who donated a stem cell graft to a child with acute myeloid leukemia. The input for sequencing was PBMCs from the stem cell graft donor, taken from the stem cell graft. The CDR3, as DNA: TGTGCCAGCAGTGAGGGATGGTGGGAGACCCAGTACTTC. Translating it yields CASSEGWWETQYF.